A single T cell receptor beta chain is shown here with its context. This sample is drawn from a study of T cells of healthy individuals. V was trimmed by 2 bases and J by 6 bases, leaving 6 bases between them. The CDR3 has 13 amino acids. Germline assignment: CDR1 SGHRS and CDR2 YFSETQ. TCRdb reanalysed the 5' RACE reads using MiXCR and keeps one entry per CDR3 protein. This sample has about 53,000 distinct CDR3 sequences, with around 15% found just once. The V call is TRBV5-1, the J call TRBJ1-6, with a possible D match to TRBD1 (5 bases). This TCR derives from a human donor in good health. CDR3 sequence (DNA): TGCGCCAGCAGCTTAGACAGTAATTCACCCCTCCACTTT. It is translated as CASSLDSNSPLHF.